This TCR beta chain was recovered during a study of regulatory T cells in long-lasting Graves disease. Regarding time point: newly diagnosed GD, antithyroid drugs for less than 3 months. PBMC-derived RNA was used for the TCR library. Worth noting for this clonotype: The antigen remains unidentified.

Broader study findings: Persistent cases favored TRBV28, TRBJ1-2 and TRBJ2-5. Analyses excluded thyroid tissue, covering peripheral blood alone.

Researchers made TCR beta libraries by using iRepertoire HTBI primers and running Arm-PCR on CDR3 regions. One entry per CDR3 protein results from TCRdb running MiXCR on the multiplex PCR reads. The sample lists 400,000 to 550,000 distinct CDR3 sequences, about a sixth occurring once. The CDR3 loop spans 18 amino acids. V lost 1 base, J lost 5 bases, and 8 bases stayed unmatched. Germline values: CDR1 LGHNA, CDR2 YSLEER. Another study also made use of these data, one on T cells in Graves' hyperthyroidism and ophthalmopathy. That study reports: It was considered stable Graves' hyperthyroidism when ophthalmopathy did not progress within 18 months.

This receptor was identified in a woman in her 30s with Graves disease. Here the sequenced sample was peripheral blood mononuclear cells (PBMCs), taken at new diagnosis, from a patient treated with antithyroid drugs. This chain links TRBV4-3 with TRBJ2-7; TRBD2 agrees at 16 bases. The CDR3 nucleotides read TGCGCCAGCAGCCAAGGGGGGGGACTAGCGGGAGGGCCCAACGAGCAGTACTTC. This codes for CASSQGGGLAGGPNEQYF.